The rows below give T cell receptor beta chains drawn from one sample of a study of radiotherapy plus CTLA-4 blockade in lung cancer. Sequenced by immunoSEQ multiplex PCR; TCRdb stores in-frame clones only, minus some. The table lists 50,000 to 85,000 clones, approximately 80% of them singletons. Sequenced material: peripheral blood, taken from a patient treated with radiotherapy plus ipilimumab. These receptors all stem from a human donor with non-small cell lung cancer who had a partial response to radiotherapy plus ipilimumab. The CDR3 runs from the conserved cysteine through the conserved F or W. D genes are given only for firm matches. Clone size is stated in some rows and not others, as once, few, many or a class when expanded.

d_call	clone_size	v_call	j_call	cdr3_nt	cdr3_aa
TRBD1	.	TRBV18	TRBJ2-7	TGTGCCAGCTCAGGGACAGGGGGCTACGAGCAGTACTTC	CASSGTGGYEQYF
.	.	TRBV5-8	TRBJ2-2	TGTGCCAGCAGCCAATTACTACAAACGCGGACCGGGGAGCTGTTTTTT	CASSQLLQTRTGELFF
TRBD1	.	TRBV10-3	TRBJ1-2	TGTGCCATCAACCCGGGACAGGGTGGCTACACCTTC	CAINPGQGGYTF
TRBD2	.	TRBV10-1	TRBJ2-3	TGCGCCAGCAGTGGAAAACTAGCGCATCCCTCTCTTCTCGTAGATACGCAGTATTTT	CASSGKLAHPSLLVDTQYF
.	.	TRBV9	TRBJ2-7	TGTGCCAGCAGCGTAGGGGCAGGCGACGAGCAGTACTTC	CASSVGAGDEQYF
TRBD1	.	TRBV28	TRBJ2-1	TGTGCCAGCAGAGGGGGCAGACTCTACAATGAGCAGTTCTTC	CASRGGRLYNEQFF
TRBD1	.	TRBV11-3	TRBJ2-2	TGTGCCAGCAGCCCGACCCAACCGGACAGGCGGCGAGAAACCGGGGAGCTGTTTTTT	CASSPTQPDRRRETGELFF
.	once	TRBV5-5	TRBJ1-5	TGTGCCAGCAGCCTGGGCGATGATCAGCCCCAGCATTTT	CASSLGDDQPQHF
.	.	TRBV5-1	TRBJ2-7	TGCGCCAGCAGCTTGGACAGGGCCAACGAGCAGTACTTC	CASSLDRANEQYF
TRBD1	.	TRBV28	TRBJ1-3	TGTGCCAGCAGTTTGACAGGGGGGAACACCATATATTTT	CASSLTGGNTIYF
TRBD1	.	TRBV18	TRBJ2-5	TGTGCCAGCTCACCGGGACAGGGCCAACAAGAGACCCAGTACTTC	CASSPGQGQQETQYF
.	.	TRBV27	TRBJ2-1	TGTGCCAGCAGGCAGGCACGGGATTCCCCCTATGAGCAGTTCTTC	CASRQARDSPYEQFF
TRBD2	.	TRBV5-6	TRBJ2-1	TGTGCCAGCAGCCAAGGACTAGCGGGAGGGGGCAATGAGCAGTTCTTC	CASSQGLAGGGNEQFF
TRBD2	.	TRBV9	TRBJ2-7	TGTGCCAGCAGCGTAGCGACCGGGACTAGCGGACCCTACGAGCAGTACTTC	CASSVATGTSGPYEQYF
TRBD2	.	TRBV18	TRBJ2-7	TGTGCCAGCTCACCCACTAGCGGGAGTAGCGAGCAGTACTTC	CASSPTSGSSEQYF
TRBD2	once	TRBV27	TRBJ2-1	TGTGCCAGCAGTTCCTTAGCGGGAGGGAGGTACAATGAGCAGTTCTTC	CASSSLAGGRYNEQFF
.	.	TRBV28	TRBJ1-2	TGTGCCAGCAGTTTACGAATAGGGGGCTATGGCTACACCTTC	CASSLRIGGYGYTF
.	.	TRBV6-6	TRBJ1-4	TGTGCCAGCAGTTACACCCGAGCGGCTTTGGAAAAACTGTTTTTT	CASSYTRAALEKLFF
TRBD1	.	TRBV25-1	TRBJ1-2	TGTGCCAGCAGTGAAGGGGGACAGCTCTATGGCTACACCTTC	CASSEGGQLYGYTF
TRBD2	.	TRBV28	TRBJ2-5	TGTGCCAGCAGCTCGGGATTAGCGGGAGTAGAGACCCAGTACTTC	CASSSGLAGVETQYF
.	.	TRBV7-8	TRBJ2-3	TGTGCCAGCAGCCTCCGCGGTGGGTCGGGGGAGAAGGCAGATACGCAGTATTTT	CASSLRGGSGEKADTQYF
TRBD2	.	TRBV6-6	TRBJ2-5	TGTGCCAGCAGTTACCCATCTAGCGGCCAAGAGACCCAGTACTTC	CASSYPSSGQETQYF
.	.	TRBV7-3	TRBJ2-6	TGTGCCAGCTCCTTAAGTACTGGGGCCAACGTCCTGACTTTC	CASSLSTGANVLTF
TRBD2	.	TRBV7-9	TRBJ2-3	TGTGCCAGCAGCTTAGGAGGTAGCGGGATAGTATCAGATACGCAGTATTTT	CASSLGGSGIVSDTQYF
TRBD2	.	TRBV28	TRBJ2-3	TGTGCCAGCAGTTCCCGGCGGGGGGCTGCTGCGGATACGCAGTATTTT	CASSSRRGAAADTQYF
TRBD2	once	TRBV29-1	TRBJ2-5	TGCAGCGTTGAAGATATCGATTGGGGGACTAGCGGGAGTACCCAAGAGACCCAGTACTTC	CSVEDIDWGTSGSTQETQYF
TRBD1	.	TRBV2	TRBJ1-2	TGTGCCAGCAGTGAAGGGGGGACAGGAGAGCGTAACTATGGCTACACCTTC	CASSEGGTGERNYGYTF
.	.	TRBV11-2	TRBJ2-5	TGTGCCAGCAGCTTAGATCGTTCGGGAGAGACCCAGTACTTC	CASSLDRSGETQYF
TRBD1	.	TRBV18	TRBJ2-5	TGTGCCAGCTCACCTAACCGGGACAGGAGGCAAGAGACCCAGTACTTC	CASSPNRDRRQETQYF
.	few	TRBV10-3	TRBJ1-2	TGTGCCATCAATGAACAGGGACACTATGGCTACACCTTC	CAINEQGHYGYTF
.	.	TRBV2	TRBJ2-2	TGTGCCAGCAGTGAAGAAAAACTAGCATACACCGGGGAGCTGTTTTTT	CASSEEKLAYTGELFF
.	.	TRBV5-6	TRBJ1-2	TGTGCCAGCAGCTTGCTTTCCGGGGTCGGCTACACCTTC	CASSLLSGVGYTF
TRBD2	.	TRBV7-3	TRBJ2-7	TGTGCCAGCAGCTTAAGGGCGGGAGGGACCTACGAGCAGTACTTC	CASSLRAGGTYEQYF
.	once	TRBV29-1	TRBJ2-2	TGCAGCGTTGTGGGCAGGGCGAACACCGGGGAGCTGTTTTTT	CSVVGRANTGELFF
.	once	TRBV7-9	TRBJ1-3	TGTGCCAGCAGCGCGACAGGAATCGATTCAGGAAACACCATATATTTT	CASSATGIDSGNTIYF
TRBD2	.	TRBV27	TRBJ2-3	TGTGCCAGCAGTGCTCGACTAGCGGCGCTCGGGACAGATACGCAGTATTTT	CASSARLAALGTDTQYF
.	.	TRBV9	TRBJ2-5	TGTGCCAGCAGCGCCCGACAGCCGCCCGAGACCCAGTACTTC	CASSARQPPETQYF
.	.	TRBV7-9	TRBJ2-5	TGTGCCAGCAGCACACGAGTAGACGGGGAAGAGACCCAGTACTTC	CASSTRVDGEETQYF
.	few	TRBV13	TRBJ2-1	TGTGCCAGCAGCTTAGTTAGAGGGAATGAGCAGTTCTTC	CASSLVRGNEQFF
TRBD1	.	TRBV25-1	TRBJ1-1	TGTGCCAGCAGTCGTCGGGACAGACTCTCTGAAGCTTTCTTT	CASSRRDRLSEAFF
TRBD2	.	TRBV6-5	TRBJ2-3	TGTGCCAGCAGTTATCGGGGGGGGAGGAGCACAGATACGCAGTATTTT	CASSYRGGRSTDTQYF
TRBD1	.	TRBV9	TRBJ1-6	TGTGCCAGCAGCCCAGGGACAGCCCGCAATTCACCCCTCCACTTT	CASSPGTARNSPLHF
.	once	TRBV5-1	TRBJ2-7	TGCGCCAGCAGCTTGGACCGGGGGTCGAACGAGCAGTACTTC	CASSLDRGSNEQYF
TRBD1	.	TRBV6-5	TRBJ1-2	TGTGCCAGCAGTCCAGGGGGAGATGGCTACACCTTC	CASSPGGDGYTF